These 24 T cell receptor beta chains came from one sample sequenced in a study of post-analysis software for immune sequencing data. Antigen specificity for these receptors is unknown. Study observations and caveats: Among 5 or 6 TRBV segments more frequent in patients than controls were TRBV5-6, TRBV5-1 and TRBV20-1.

Unique molecular identifiers were present in the TCR beta cDNA libraries. TCRdb re-called the PCR reads through MiXCR, storing one row per CDR3 protein. The repertoire holds 800,000 to 950,000 distinct CDR3 sequences, about 53% seen once, with approximately 4.5% in the top ten. The sample consisted of blood. The receptors derive from a girl under 18 with multiple sclerosis.

In this sample, this clonotype turned up a few times. The rearrangement uses TRBV4-1 and TRBJ2-4, with 10 bases fitting TRBD1. The J call may be mistaken, given a closer DNA end match to TRBJ2-7. The CDR3 covers 15 residues. CDR1 is MGHRA and CDR2 is YSYEKL in the germline V gene. In DNA, the CDR3 is TGCGCCAGCAGCCAACCCCGGGACAGGGGACGCGAGCAGTACTTC. Amino acids: CASSQPRDRGREQYF.

The V and J genes are TRBV10-3 and TRBJ2-5; D not resolved. Looked up from germline, CDR1 is ENHRY and CDR2 is SYGVKD. The CDR3 totals 16 residues. Trimming cost V 0 bases and J 5 bases, with 16 bases left between them. The CDR3: CAISESKQTTRETQYF. The CDR3 DNA is TGTGCCATCAGTGAGTCGAAACAGACAACCCGGGAGACCCAGTACTTC.

This clonotype has just a few counts. This rearrangement joins TRBV3-1 to TRBJ2-7, with 12 bases lining up with TRBD2. The CDR3 is made up of 16 amino acids. From germline, CDR1 is LGHDT and CDR2 YNNKEL (reference sequence). After removal of 1 base from V and 0 bases from J, the junction contained 1 base not matched to a gene. The CDR3 protein is CASSQGLAGVSYEQYF. CDR3 DNA: TGTGCCAGCAGCCAAGGACTAGCGGGGGTCTCCTACGAGCAGTACTTC.

This clonotype was counted only a few times. V and J are TRBV5-1 and TRBJ1-1, with D perhaps TRBD1 (5 bases). The CDR3 is made up of 16 amino acids. CDR1 is SGHRS and CDR2 is YFSETQ in the germline V gene. V was shortened by 3 bases and J by 0 bases, with 15 bases between the two germline ends. DNA of the CDR3: TGCGCCAGCAGCTCGGACACGTTCCCTATGAACACTGAAGCTTTCTTT. Protein product: CASSSDTFPMNTEAFF. Looking up the rest from reference TRBV5-1 and TRBJ1-1 gives the full variable domain: KAGVTQTPRYLIKTRGQQVTLSCSPISGHRSVSWYQQTPGQGLQFLFEYFSETQRNKGNFPGRFSGRQFSNSRSEMNVSTLELGDSALYLCASSSDTFPMNTEAFFGQGTRLTVV.

This clonotype was observed at least ten times. V and J are TRBV6-4 and TRBJ2-1; D is possibly TRBD1 or TRBD2 (6 bases each). The CDR3 is made up of 15 amino acids. Germline CDR1 and CDR2: MRHNA and SNTAGT. V lost 4 bases and J lost 6, with 16 bases in between. CDR3 sequence reads: CASSASGEGVNEQFF. Here the CDR3 DNA reads TGTGCCAGCAGTGCTTCGGGAGAGGGGGTCAATGAGCAGTTCTTC.

The chain links TRBV11-2 to TRBJ2-5; TRBD1 matches at 12 bases. TRBJ2-7 explains the end of the DNA better; the J call may be wrong. This CDR3 comprises 17 residues. Per germline, CDR1 SGHAT and CDR2 FQNNGV. The CDR3: CASSLVPGQGASYEQYF. CDR3 nucleotides: TGTGCCAGCAGCTTGGTTCCGGGACAGGGGGCCTCCTACGAGCAGTACTTC.

This rearrangement joins TRBV15 to TRBJ2-3; 7 bases agree with TRBD2. The CDR3 totals 15 residues. Losses at the gene ends were 0 bases for V and 2 bases for J; bases not matched to a gene: 2. Germline V gene data show CDR1 as LNHNV and CDR2 as YYDKDF (reference sequence). This chain's CDR3 is CATSRDREATDTQYF. CDR3 in DNA: TGTGCCACCAGCAGAGATCGGGAGGCCACAGATACGCAGTATTTT.

The chain uses TRBV9 and TRBJ1-2; 12 positions match TRBD1. Germline assignment: CDR1 SGDLS and CDR2 YYNGEE. V lost 3 bases to trimming and J lost 4 bases; unmatched junction nucleotides: 7. This CDR3 is built from 16 residues. Here the CDR3 DNA reads TGTGCCAGCAGCGCTGGGACAGGGGGCGGTCCCTATGGCTACACCTTC. The encoded protein is CASSAGTGGGPYGYTF.

The gene calls are TRBV2 and TRBJ2-1; TRBD2 is a possible D gene (6 bases). The germline V gene has CDR1 SNHLY and CDR2 FYNNEI. The length of the CDR3 is 13 residues. V was shortened by 7 bases and J by 8 bases, with 15 bases between the two germline ends. The CDR3 reads CASILGRSYEQFF. The DNA of the CDR3 is TGTGCCAGCATTCTAGGGAGGAGCTATGAGCAGTTCTTC.

The rearrangement joins TRBV4-1 to TRBJ2-7, with D hard to call. CDR3 length: 15 amino acids. Trimming shortened V by 0 bases and J by 5 bases, and 14 bases separated the two germline ends. Germline CDR1 is MGHRA and CDR2 is YSYEKL. In nucleotides, the CDR3 is TGCGCCAGCAGCCAAGAATCAGTTGGGGTCCACGAGCAGTACTTC. It yields the protein CASSQESVGVHEQYF.

The chain combines TRBV27 with TRBJ2-3; D possibly uses TRBD1 or TRBD2 (5 bases each). V was shortened by 3 bases and J by 5 bases, with 12 bases between the two germline ends. This CDR3 is built from 14 residues. Germline lookup yields CDR1 MNHEY and CDR2 SMNVEV (reference sequence). The CDR3 is CASSLWGIGDTQYF. The CDR3 DNA follows: TGTGCCAGCAGTTTGTGGGGGATAGGAGATACGCAGTATTTT.

The chain joins TRBV5-5 to TRBJ2-3; 10 bases fit TRBD1. Germline values: CDR1 SGHKS, CDR2 YYEKEE (reference sequence). Trimming removed 4 bases from V and 2 bases from J; junction bases left unmatched: 16. The CDR3 has 19 amino acids. CDR3 amino acids: CASSHTALRDRGPTDTQYF. CDR3 coding DNA: TGTGCCAGCAGCCACACGGCGCTTCGGGACAGGGGACCCACAGATACGCAGTATTTT.

V usage is TRBV2 and J usage is TRBJ2-3, with TRBD2 matching 9 bases. The CDR3 has 17 residues. J gave up 0 bases and V 4 bases, and 8 bases lay outside the gene matches. Germline loops: CDR1 SNHLY, CDR2 FYNNEI. The CDR3 reads CASSGAGGYISTDTQYF. DNA of the CDR3: TGTGCCAGCAGTGGAGCGGGAGGTTACATTAGCACAGATACGCAGTATTTT.

The chain recombines TRBV5-1 with TRBJ2-4, with D possibly being TRBD1 (6 bases). CDR3 length equals 12 residues. The germline V gene has CDR1 SGHRS and CDR2 YFSETQ. Between the trimmed V and J ends, which lost 3 bases and 7 bases, there was a span of 8 bases. The CDR3 DNA sequence: TGCGCCAGCAGCTCCCAGGGGAACATTCAGTACTTC. This codes for CASSSQGNIQYF.

This clonotype came up a few times. This chain connects TRBV12-5 to TRBJ1-5, with 9 bases aligning to TRBD1. V lost 1 base to trimming and J lost 3 bases; unmatched junction nucleotides: 4. CDR3 size: 16 residues. The V gene's germline CDR1 is LGHNT and CDR2 FRNRAP. The CDR3 nucleotides are TGTGCTAGTGGTTTGGGGGGACAGGGTGACAATCAGCCCCAGCATTTT. Translated: CASGLGGQGDNQPQHF.

The V and J genes are TRBV5-1 and TRBJ2-3; 14 bases are shared with TRBD2. The CDR3 spans 16 residues. V shed 2 bases, J shed 7 bases, and the junction held 6 bases outside the gene matches. Germline loops: CDR1 SGHRS, CDR2 YFSETQ. The CDR3 region is CASSFGLAGGGYTQYF. As DNA, the CDR3 is TGCGCCAGCAGCTTTGGACTAGCGGGGGGTGGTTATACGCAGTATTTT.

J is TRBJ2-1 and V is TRBV13, with unresolved D. This CDR3 contains 14 residues. CDR1 and CDR2 (germline): PRHDT, FYEKMQ (reference sequence). V dropped 6 bases and J dropped 8 bases, with 17 bases sitting between them. CDR3: CASRRFESEDEQFF. The CDR3 DNA sequence: TGTGCCAGCAGGCGTTTTGAGAGCGAAGATGAGCAGTTCTTC.

The V and J genes are TRBV7-3 and TRBJ1-1; 9 nucleotides line up with TRBD1. V gave up 5 bases and J gave up 2 bases; unmatched junction bases: 6. The CDR3 sequence is 15 residues long. CDR1 is SGHTA and CDR2 is FQGTGA in the germline V gene. The CDR3 reads CASSEGQGVNTEAFF. Here the CDR3 DNA reads TGTGCCAGCAGCGAGGGACAGGGTGTAAACACTGAAGCTTTCTTT.

The genes are TRBV5-1 and TRBJ2-5; possibly TRBD2 for D (5 bases). The V end was cut by 2 bases, the J end by 4 bases, with 15 bases between. The CDR3 is 15 residues long. Germline loops: CDR1 SGHRS, CDR2 YFSETQ. The CDR3: CASSFVPSGLETQYF. The CDR3, as DNA: TGCGCCAGCAGCTTCGTCCCCTCGGGGTTAGAGACCCAGTACTTC.

This chain joins TRBV5-1 and TRBJ2-7; perhaps D is TRBD1 or TRBD2 (5 bases each). V was cut by 4 bases and J by 2 bases, with 13 bases left in between. The CDR3 loop spans 14 amino acids. Looked up from germline, CDR1 is SGHRS and CDR2 is YFSETQ. The CDR3 sequence: CASSLRDGAYEQYF. The CDR3 nucleotides are TGCGCCAGCAGCCTCCGGGACGGAGCCTACGAGCAGTACTTC.

The chain uses TRBV12-3 or TRBV12-4 and TRBJ2-5; 11 positions agree with TRBD2. The V segment lost 5 bases and the J segment 9 bases; nucleotides outside the gene matches: 8. CDR3 length: 14 amino acids. CDR3 nucleotides: TGTGCCAGCAGTCTTTTAGCGGGAGGGAAGGCCCAGTACTTC. Translated: CASSLLAGGKAQYF.

The rearrangement links TRBV20-1 to TRBJ1-1; D unresolved. Between the trimmed V and J ends, which lost 5 bases and 0 bases, there was a span of 10 bases. Germline V gives CDR1 DFQATT, CDR2 SNEGSKA (reference sequence). The CDR3 is 13 amino acids. CDR3 in amino acids: CSAPSGMNTEAFF. CDR3 nucleotides: TGCAGTGCTCCCAGTGGGATGAACACTGAAGCTTTCTTT.

The chain links TRBV5-6 to TRBJ1-1; D gene ambiguous. V lost 1 base to trimming and J lost 6 bases, with 10 bases between them. CDR1 SGHDT and CDR2 YYEEEE come from the germline V gene. There are 13 residues in the CDR3. The CDR3 protein is CASSLQRVSEAFF. CDR3 DNA: TGTGCCAGCAGCTTGCAAAGAGTTTCTGAAGCTTTCTTT.

The chain couples TRBV10-3 to TRBJ2-7; TRBD2 agrees at 8 bases. From germline, CDR1 is ENHRY and CDR2 SYGVKD. CDR3 size: 15 residues. The V and J ends lost 8 bases and 0 bases, in that order; junction bases with no gene match: 9. This CDR3 is CAIGPSGSSSYEQYF. CDR3 DNA sequence: TGTGCCATCGGGCCTAGCGGGTCTAGCTCCTACGAGCAGTACTTC.